This T cell receptor beta chain was identified during a study of blood T cells in healthy people across ages. A second roughly 6 to 12 cycle PCR used barcoded and J-beta primers. TCRdb redid the calling of the 5' RACE reads with MiXCR, one entry per CDR3 protein. The table lists around 1.5 million distinct CDR3 sequences, 42% of them singletons. There are 15 residues in the CDR3. Germline-derived CDR1 and CDR2 are SGHDT and YYEEEE. Trimming at V came to 7 bases and at J to 3 bases, leaving 11 bases not matched to a gene. This clonotype showed up just once. This rearrangement joins TRBV5-6 to TRBJ1-2; 8 positions match TRBD1. This TCR was sampled from a young woman in good health. Sequencing was performed on blood. CDR3: CASGELLTGDYGYTF. The DNA for the CDR3 is TGTGCCAGCGGCGAGCTCCTGACAGGGGACTATGGCTACACCTTC. Full variable domain (rest looked up from reference TRBV5-6 and TRBJ1-2): DAGVTQSPTHLIKTRGQQVTLRCSPKSGHDTVSWYQQALGQGPQFIFQYYEEEERQRGNFPDRFSGHQFPNYSSELNVNALLLGDSALYLCASGELLTGDYGYTFGSGTRLTVV.